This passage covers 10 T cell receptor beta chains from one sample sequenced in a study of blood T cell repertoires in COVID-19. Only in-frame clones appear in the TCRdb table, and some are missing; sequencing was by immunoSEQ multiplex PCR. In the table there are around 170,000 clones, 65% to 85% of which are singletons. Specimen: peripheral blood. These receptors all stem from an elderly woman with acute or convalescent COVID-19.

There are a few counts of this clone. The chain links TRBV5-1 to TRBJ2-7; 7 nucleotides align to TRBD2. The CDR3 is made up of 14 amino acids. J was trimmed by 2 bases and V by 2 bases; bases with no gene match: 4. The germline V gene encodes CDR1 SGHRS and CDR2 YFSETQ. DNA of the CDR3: TGCGCCAGCAGCTTCATCGGGGGGACCTACGAGCAGTACTTC. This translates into CASSFIGGTYEQYF. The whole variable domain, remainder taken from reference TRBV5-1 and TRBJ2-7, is KAGVTQTPRYLIKTRGQQVTLSCSPISGHRSVSWYQQTPGQGLQFLFEYFSETQRNKGNFPGRFSGRQFSNSRSEMNVSTLELGDSALYLCASSFIGGTYEQYFGPGTRLTVT.

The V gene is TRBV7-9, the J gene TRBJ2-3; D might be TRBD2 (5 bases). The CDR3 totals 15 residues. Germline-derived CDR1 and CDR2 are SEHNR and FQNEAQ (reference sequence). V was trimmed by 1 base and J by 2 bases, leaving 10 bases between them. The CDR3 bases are TGTGCCAGCAGCTTAGGATTAGCGAACACAGATACGCAGTATTTT. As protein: CASSLGLANTDTQYF. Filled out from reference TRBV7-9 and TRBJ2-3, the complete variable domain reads DTGVSQNPRHKITKRGQNVTFRCDPISEHNRLYWYRQTLGQGPEFLTYFQNEAQLEKSRLLSDRFSAERPKGSFSTLEIQRTEQGDSAMYLCASSLGLANTDTQYFGPGTRLTVL.

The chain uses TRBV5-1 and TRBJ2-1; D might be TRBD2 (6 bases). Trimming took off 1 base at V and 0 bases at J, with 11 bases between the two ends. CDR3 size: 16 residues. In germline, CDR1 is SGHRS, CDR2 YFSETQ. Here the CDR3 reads CASSLMEGSSYNEQFF. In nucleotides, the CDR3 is TGCGCCAGCAGCTTGATGGAGGGTAGCTCCTACAATGAGCAGTTCTTC.

CDR3 sequence: CASSTGTGGNGYTF. The CDR3 DNA reads as TGTGCCAGTTCTACCGGGACAGGAGGTAATGGCTACACCTTC. The gene calls are TRBV6-5 and TRBJ1-2; TRBD1 aligns across 8 bases. V shed 9 bases and J 6 bases; nucleotides not matched to a gene: 12. Germline values: CDR1 MNHEY, CDR2 SVGAGI. This CDR3 has 14 amino acids.

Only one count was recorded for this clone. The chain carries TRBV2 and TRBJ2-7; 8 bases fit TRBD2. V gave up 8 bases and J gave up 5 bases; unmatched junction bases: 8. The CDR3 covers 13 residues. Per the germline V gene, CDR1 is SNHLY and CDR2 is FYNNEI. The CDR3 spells CASGWTSFNEQYF. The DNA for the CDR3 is TGTGCCAGCGGGTGGACTAGCTTCAACGAGCAGTACTTC.

The CDR3 DNA follows: TGCGCCAGCAGCTTGGACGGACAGGGGGGGACTGAAGCTTTCTTT. Translating it yields CASSLDGQGGTEAFF. This chain joins TRBV5-1 and TRBJ1-1, with 10 nucleotides matching TRBD1. J gave up 5 bases and V 0 bases, and 4 bases lay outside the gene matches. This CDR3 has 15 residues. CDR1 SGHRS and CDR2 YFSETQ come from the germline V gene.

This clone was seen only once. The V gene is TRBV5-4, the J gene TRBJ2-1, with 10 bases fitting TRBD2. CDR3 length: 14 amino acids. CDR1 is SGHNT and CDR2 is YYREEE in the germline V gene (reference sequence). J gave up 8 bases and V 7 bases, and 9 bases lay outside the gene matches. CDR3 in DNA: TGTGCCAGCCAAGCGGGGGGGAGTATGCATGAGCAGTTCTTC. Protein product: CASQAGGSMHEQFF.

CDR3 residues: CASGSPGGLAGAPLYEQYF. DNA for the CDR3: TGTGCCAGCGGCTCCCCCGGGGGACTAGCGGGGGCCCCACTCTACGAGCAGTACTTC. The chain recombines TRBV27 with TRBJ2-7; 14 bases match TRBD2. Germline CDR1 MNHEY, CDR2 SMNVEV (reference sequence). V shed 8 bases and J 3 bases; nucleotides not matched to a gene: 18. The CDR3 spans 19 residues.

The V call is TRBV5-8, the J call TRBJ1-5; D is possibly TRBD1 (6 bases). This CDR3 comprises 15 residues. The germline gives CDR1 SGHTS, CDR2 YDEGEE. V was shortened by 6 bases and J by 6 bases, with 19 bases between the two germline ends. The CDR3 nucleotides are TGTGCCAGCACCTACATGGACAGACGCGGTCAGCCCCAGCATTTT. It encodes CASTYMDRRGQPQHF.

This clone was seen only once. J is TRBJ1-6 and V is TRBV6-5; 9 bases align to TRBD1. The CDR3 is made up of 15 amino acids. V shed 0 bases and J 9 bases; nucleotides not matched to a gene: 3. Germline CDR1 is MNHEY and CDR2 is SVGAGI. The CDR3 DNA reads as TGTGCCAGCAGTTACTCGAGACAGGGGGGTTCACCCCTCCACTTT. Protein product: CASSYSRQGGSPLHF.